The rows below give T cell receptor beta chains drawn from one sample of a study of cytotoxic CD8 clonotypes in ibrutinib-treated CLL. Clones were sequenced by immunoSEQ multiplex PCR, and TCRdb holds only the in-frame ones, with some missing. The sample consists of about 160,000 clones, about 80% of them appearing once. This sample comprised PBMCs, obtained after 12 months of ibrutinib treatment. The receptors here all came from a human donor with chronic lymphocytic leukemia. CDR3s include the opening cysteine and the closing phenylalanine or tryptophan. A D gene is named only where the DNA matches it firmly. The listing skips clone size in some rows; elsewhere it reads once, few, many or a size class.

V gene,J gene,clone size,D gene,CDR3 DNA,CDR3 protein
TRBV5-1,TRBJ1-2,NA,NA,TGCGCCACCCAGCAGGGCCAGGGCCATGGCTACACCTTC,CATQQGQGHGYTF
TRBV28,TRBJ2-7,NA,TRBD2,TGTGCCAGCAGTCTACGCGGGGGTGGTATCGAGCAGTACTTC,CASSLRGGGIEQYF
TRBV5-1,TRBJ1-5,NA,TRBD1,TGCGCCAGCAGCCAAGGGACAGGGAACCAACCCCAGCATTTT,CASSQGTGNQPQHF
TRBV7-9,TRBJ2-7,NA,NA,TGTGCCAGCAGCCCCCCAGCGCAGGCCTACGAGCAGTACTTC,CASSPPAQAYEQYF
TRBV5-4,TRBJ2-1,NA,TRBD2,TGTGCCAGCAGCCGATCCACTAGCGGGGCCAGAAGCTCCTACAATGAGCAGTTCTTC,CASSRSTSGARSSYNEQFF
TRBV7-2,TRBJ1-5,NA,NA,TGTGCCAGCAGCTTAGCTGGGACACTTCATCAGCCCCAGCATTTT,CASSLAGTLHQPQHF
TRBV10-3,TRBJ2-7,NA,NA,TGTGCCATCAGTCAACAGGGTGGTGAGCAGTACTTC,CAISQQGGEQYF
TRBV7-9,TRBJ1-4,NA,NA,TGTGCCAGCAGCTTAGTAGGATCGCATGAAAAACTGTTTTTT,CASSLVGSHEKLFF
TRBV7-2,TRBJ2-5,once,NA,TGTGCCAGCACCTTCCCTTTGGAGACCCAGTACTTC,CASTFPLETQYF
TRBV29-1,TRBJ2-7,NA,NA,TGCAGCGTTGGGACGGACGGTTACGAGCAGTACTTC,CSVGTDGYEQYF
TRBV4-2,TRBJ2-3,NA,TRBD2,TGTGCCAGCAGCCAGGAAGAAGCGGGGGGGTTTAGAGATACGCAGTATTTT,CASSQEEAGGFRDTQYF